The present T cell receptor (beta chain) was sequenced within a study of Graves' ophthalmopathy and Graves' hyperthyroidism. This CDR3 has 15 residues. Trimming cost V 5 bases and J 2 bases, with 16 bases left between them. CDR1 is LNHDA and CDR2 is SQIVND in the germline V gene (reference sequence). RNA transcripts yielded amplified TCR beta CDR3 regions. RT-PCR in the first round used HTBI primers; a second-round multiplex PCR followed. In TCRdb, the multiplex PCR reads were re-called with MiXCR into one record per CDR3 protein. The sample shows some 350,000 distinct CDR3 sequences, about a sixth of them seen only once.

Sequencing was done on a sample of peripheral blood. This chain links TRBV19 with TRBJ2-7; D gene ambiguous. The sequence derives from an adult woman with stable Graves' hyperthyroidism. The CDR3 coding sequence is TGTGCCAGTAGTTCCACAGCCTTGAAAACCTACGAGCAGTACTTC. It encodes CASSSTALKTYEQYF.